The table lists the clone carrying this T cell receptor beta chain with a count of one. Looked up from germline, CDR1 is SGDLS and CDR2 is YYNGEE. V gave up 0 bases and J gave up 6 bases, with 7 bases separating them. The CDR3 sequence is 14 residues long. Measured with immunoSEQ multiplex PCR; TCRdb has only the in-frame clones, and not every one. This sample yields roughly 110,000 clones, of which around 85% are seen a single time; around 13% belongs to the top ten. This sample was taken from a study of blood T cell repertoires in COVID-19. The chain has TRBV9 and TRBJ1-6; no firm D call. The TCR was taken from a human donor in a cohort sampled during active COVID-19. The sample comprised peripheral blood. The CDR3 DNA reads as TGTGCCAGCAGCGTAGCCTACCTTAATTCACCCCTCCACTTT. It translates to CASSVAYLNSPLHF.